A selection of T cell receptor beta chains follows, all from one sample in a study of PD-1 blockade in classical Hodgkin lymphoma. Sequenced by immunoSEQ multiplex PCR; TCRdb stores in-frame clones only, minus some. This sample has around 99,000 clones, with approximately 80% found just once. This specimen consisted of peripheral blood mononuclear cells (PBMCs), obtained before the second cycle of nivolumab. These receptors all stem from a human donor with classical Hodgkin lymphoma. The CDR3 runs from the conserved cysteine through the conserved F or W. A D gene is named only where the DNA matches it firmly. Size is omitted from some rows. Given values are once, few, many or a class for expanded clones.

TGTGCCAGCAGTGAAGTGGTCGGCTACTATGGCTACACCTTC | CASSEVVGYYGYTF | - | TRBJ1-2 | - | TRBV6-1
TGTGCCAGCAGCCCCGGGACAGGCTATGAAAAACTGTTTTTT | CASSPGTGYEKLFF | once | TRBJ1-4 | TRBD1 | TRBV5-8
TGCGCCAGCAGCTTGGGGGTAGGGGCAACAGATACGCAGTATTTT | CASSLGVGATDTQYF | - | TRBJ2-3 | - | TRBV5-1
TGTGCCAGCAGTTCGGGACTAGCGGGATCCTACGAGCAGTACTTC | CASSSGLAGSYEQYF | - | TRBJ2-7 | TRBD2 | TRBV6-5
TGTGCCAGCAGCTTAACGGCGGGAGTAGGGGAGACCCAGTACTTC | CASSLTAGVGETQYF | - | TRBJ2-5 | TRBD2 | TRBV7-3
TGTGCCAGCAGCCTATGGACAGGGTTAGGGGAGCAGTACTTC | CASSLWTGLGEQYF | - | TRBJ2-7 | TRBD1 | TRBV5-4
TGCGCCAGCAGTCGCAACCCCAGGGACGAGCAGTACTTC | CASSRNPRDEQYF | - | TRBJ2-7 | - | TRBV10-1
TGTGCCAGCAGCTTGGACCCCCCGGGGGCTCTTTTAAACACCATATATTTT | CASSLDPPGALLNTIYF | - | TRBJ1-3 | - | TRBV5-8
TGTGCCAGCAGCCCACGGACAGGGGATGGAAATGAGCAGTTCTTC | CASSPRTGDGNEQFF | - | TRBJ2-1 | TRBD1 | TRBV5-4
TGTGCCAGCAGTTTTTGGGGATCCGAAAAACTGTTTTTT | CASSFWGSEKLFF | few | TRBJ1-4 | - | TRBV27
TGCGCCAGCAGCCCCAGACTAGCCCGACGGGAGACCCAGTACTTC | CASSPRLARRETQYF | - | TRBJ2-5 | TRBD2 | TRBV5-1
TGTGCCAGCTCACTATGGACAGGGCAAGAGACCCAGTACTTC | CASSLWTGQETQYF | - | TRBJ2-5 | TRBD1 | TRBV18
TGTGCCATCGGTCGAATAGCGGGGCAAGAGACCCAGTACTTC | CAIGRIAGQETQYF | - | TRBJ2-5 | TRBD2 | TRBV10-3
TGTGCCAGCAGCTTGACGACTAGCGGCCCCTACAATGAGCAGTTCTTC | CASSLTTSGPYNEQFF | once | TRBJ2-1 | TRBD2 | TRBV5-4
TGTGCCAGCAGCATCACCGGTGGAGGGGAGCTGTTTTTT | CASSITGGGELFF | - | TRBJ2-2 | - | TRBV7-2
TGTGCCAGTAGTATAGGAGACCCGGGAAGCTACGAGCAGTACTTC | CASSIGDPGSYEQYF | - | TRBJ2-7 | - | TRBV19
TGTGCCAGCAGTAGGCTAGATACGCAGTATTTT | CASSRLDTQYF | - | TRBJ2-3 | - | TRBV6-6
TGTGCCAGCAGCACAGGGACTAGCGGGCAAGAGACCCAGTACTTC | CASSTGTSGQETQYF | once | TRBJ2-5 | TRBD2 | TRBV7-7
TGTGCCAGCAGACTACAGGGACACTCGGGGACTGAAGCTTTCTTT | CASRLQGHSGTEAFF | once | TRBJ1-1 | - | TRBV6-5
TGCGCCAGCAGAACGGACAGGGGGCCTGGCACCGGGGAGCTGTTTTTT | CASRTDRGPGTGELFF | - | TRBJ2-2 | TRBD1 | TRBV10-2
TGCAGCGTCGGAGACACTGAAGCTTTCTTT | CSVGDTEAFF | - | TRBJ1-1 | - | TRBV29-1
TGTGCCAGCAGACGGGACACAGATACGCAGTATTTT | CASRRDTDTQYF | - | TRBJ2-3 | - | TRBV6-5
TGTGCCAGCAGTTTATTGGGCACCGGACAGGGTCGCGAGCAGTACTTC | CASSLLGTGQGREQYF | - | TRBJ2-7 | TRBD1 | TRBV27
TGTGCCAGCAACCATCCGGGCGGTAGCACAGATACGCAGTATTTT | CASNHPGGSTDTQYF | - | TRBJ2-3 | - | TRBV2
TGTGCCAGCAGCCAAGGACTAGCGGGGTCCTACGAGCAGTACTTC | CASSQGLAGSYEQYF | - | TRBJ2-7 | TRBD2 | TRBV14
TGTGCCAGCAGCCTTACACGACCAACTAATGAAAAACTGTTTTTT | CASSLTRPTNEKLFF | - | TRBJ1-4 | - | TRBV14
TGTGCCATCAAAAGACAGGGGTCGATGAACACTGAAGCTTTCTTT | CAIKRQGSMNTEAFF | - | TRBJ1-1 | TRBD1 | TRBV27
TGTGCCAGCAGCTTAGCGCGGGGGCGATATGCGTACGAGCAGTACTTC | CASSLARGRYAYEQYF | - | TRBJ2-7 | - | TRBV7-9
TGTGCCAGCAGTGAGGGGGGCCTGATCCACGAGCAGTACTTC | CASSEGGLIHEQYF | - | TRBJ2-7 | - | TRBV6-1
TGTGCCAGCAGTACCGGACGGTCCTATGGCTACACCTTC | CASSTGRSYGYTF | - | TRBJ1-2 | - | TRBV28
TGTGCCATCAGGGGGACAGGCCGCAACTCTGGAAACACCATATATTTT | CAIRGTGRNSGNTIYF | - | TRBJ1-3 | TRBD1 | TRBV10-3
TGTGCCAGTAGCCCCAGAGGGTTCCGGCGCTCTGAAGCTTTCTTT | CASSPRGFRRSEAFF | - | TRBJ1-1 | - | TRBV19
TGTGCCAGCAGGCAAGCGGGAGGGGCCGGGGAGCTGTTTTTT | CASRQAGGAGELFF | few | TRBJ2-2 | TRBD2 | TRBV2
TGCAGCGCTGAGGTAATGAACACTGAAGCTTTCTTT | CSAEVMNTEAFF | - | TRBJ1-1 | - | TRBV29-1
TGTGCCAGTAGTTCTCGAAATCAGCCCCAGCATTTT | CASSSRNQPQHF | few | TRBJ1-5 | - | TRBV19
TGTGCCAGCAGCTTGGAACTAGCGGGAGTCGAGCAGTACTTC | CASSLELAGVEQYF | - | TRBJ2-7 | TRBD2 | TRBV5-4
TGCGCCAGCAGCCCAAATCAATACACCGGGGAGCTGTTTTTT | CASSPNQYTGELFF | - | TRBJ2-2 | - | TRBV5-1
TGTGCCAGCTCGGACCAGGGTACCCGGCTACTGATGCCCCAGCATTTT | CASSDQGTRLLMPQHF | few | TRBJ1-5 | - | TRBV18
TGCGCCAGCAGTGAGGCCCCCCCGTTGCAGCAGTTCTTC | CASSEAPPLQQFF | - | TRBJ2-1 | - | TRBV10-1
TGTGCCAGCACCTTTGACGTGGGAGGGGTCACCGGGGAGCTGTTTTTT | CASTFDVGGVTGELFF | few | TRBJ2-2 | TRBD2 | TRBV7-2
TGTGCCAGCTCACCGCGGCAGGGGTCCTACGAGCAGTACTTC | CASSPRQGSYEQYF | - | TRBJ2-7 | - | TRBV18
TGTGCCAGCAGCTGGGGCAGCGGGGGCGAGCAGTACTTC | CASSWGSGGEQYF | - | TRBJ2-7 | TRBD2 | TRBV7-3
TGTGCCAGCAGGGGGTGGGGGAACACTGAAGCTTTCTTT | CASRGWGNTEAFF | - | TRBJ1-1 | - | TRBV27
TGTGCCAGCAGTTGGACGGACTATGGCTACACCTTC | CASSWTDYGYTF | - | TRBJ1-2 | - | TRBV6-1
TGCGCCAGCAGCTTGGAAGACCAGGGGAAGCAGTACTTC | CASSLEDQGKQYF | - | TRBJ2-7 | - | TRBV5-1
TGTGCCACCAGCAGACCTTGGACAGTCCAAGAGACCCAGTACTTC | CATSRPWTVQETQYF | - | TRBJ2-5 | - | TRBV15
TGTGCCATCAGTGAGTCGGGCAGGGGTTTCGAGCAGTACTTC | CAISESGRGFEQYF | - | TRBJ2-7 | - | TRBV10-3
TGTGCCAGCAGCGGCCGGGACGGAGATAATTCACCCCTCCACTTT | CASSGRDGDNSPLHF | - | TRBJ1-6 | - | TRBV7-6
TGTGCCAGCAGCTTAGTTCGGGGGGCGGCAAGCACAGATACGCAGTATTTT | CASSLVRGAASTDTQYF | - | TRBJ2-3 | - | TRBV7-8